This paragraph reports one TCR beta chain. Its antigen remains undetermined. A junction boundary mismatches the germline segment, possibly from a read error. This entry is derived from a study of response to subunit inactivated influenza vaccine (dated by TCRdb to 2017 to 2018). Describing the broader study: Deep quantitative T cell receptor repertoire profiling was used in the study to track responses to a trivalent subunit inactivated influenza vaccine.

Preparation of the library involved RT-PCR. Instrument used: Illumina HiSeq 2500. The public reads were reanalyzed by TCRdb: fastp trimming at Q25, MiXCR alignment, in-frame beta chains only. Each record represents a unique CDR3 protein, reported with the most common genes and DNA among its rows. This sample gives under 750,000 distinct CDR3 sequences in total; 12% of them show up just once. Together, the top ten hold roughly a tenth of the sample. General findings and caveats noted by the study authors: It was suggested by the authors that each seasonal influenza vaccination may recruit only a limited number of new T cells.

Measured from the cysteine to the phenylalanine, the CDR3 is 16 residues long. The retained sequence is limited to the CDR3, 48 bases, with the frame set at the first base. CDR1 and CDR2 are drawn from the germline V gene: SGHRS, YFSETQ. This TCR came from a man aged 50 or older who received an inactivated influenza vaccine. Donor details come from another sample of the same person, matched by shared clones. Recombination linked TRBV5-1 to TRBJ2-7, and the D gene may be TRBD1, 6 bases matching. This material consisted of PBMCs from blood, taken on the day of vaccination. The DNA reads as follows: TGCGCCAGCAGCTTAGATACAGGGACATCCTCCTACGTGCAGTACTTC. Its protein reads: CASSLDTGTSSYVQYF.